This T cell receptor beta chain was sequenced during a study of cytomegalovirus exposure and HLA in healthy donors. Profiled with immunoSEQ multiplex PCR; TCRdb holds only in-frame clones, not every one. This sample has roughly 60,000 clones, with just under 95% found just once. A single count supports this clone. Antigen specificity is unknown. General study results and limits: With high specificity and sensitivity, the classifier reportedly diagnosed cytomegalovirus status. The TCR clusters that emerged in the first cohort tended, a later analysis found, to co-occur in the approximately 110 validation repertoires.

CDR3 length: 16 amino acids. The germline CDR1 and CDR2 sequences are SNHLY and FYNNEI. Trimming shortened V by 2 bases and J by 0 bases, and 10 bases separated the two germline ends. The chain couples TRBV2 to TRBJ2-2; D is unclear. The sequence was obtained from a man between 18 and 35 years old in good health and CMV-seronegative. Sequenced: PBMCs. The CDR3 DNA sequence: TGTGCCAGCAGTGAATCGCAGGTGACGAACACCGGGGAGCTGTTTTTT. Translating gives CASSESQVTNTGELFF. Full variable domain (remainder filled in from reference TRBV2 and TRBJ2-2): EPEVTQTPSHQVTQMGQEVILRCVPISNHLYFYWYRQILGQKVEFLVSFYNNEISEKSEIFDDQFSVERPDGSNFTLKIRSTKLEDSAMYFCASSESQVTNTGELFFGEGSRLTVL.